This TCR beta chain was sequenced during a study of cytomegalovirus exposure and HLA in healthy donors. The overall study: Researchers previously reported finding 90 million to 120 million unique TCR beta sequences from around 200 million T cells. Study-level results: Confirmation was obtained in vitro that a few CMV-associated chains are specific for CMV antigens. In an earlier analysis, in under 700 donors, most V segments appeared productive either ~90% or ~30% of the time.

Details on this clone: Its antigen is as yet unknown.

Germline V CDR1 and CDR2: ENHRY, SYGVKD. The CDR3 is made up of 16 amino acids. The V segment lost 4 bases and the J segment 5 bases; nucleotides outside the gene matches: 12. A multiplex PCR was run with 60 Vbeta primers and 13 Jbeta primers. Per the authors' pipeline: Counted up in a later analysis, unique TCR beta chains came to approximately 77 million, with around 12 million shared. The repertoire was sequenced with immunoSEQ multiplex PCR; TCRdb's copy has only in-frame clones and lacks some. The V and J calls and clone size come from that table; D and trimming were worked out from the DNA. The table shows about 160,000 clones, with about 76% occurring only once.

Sequences were obtained from PBMCs. The chain joins TRBV10-3 to TRBJ1-2, with 8 bases matching TRBD1. The sequence came from a female donor in good health and CMV-seronegative. The CDR3 sequence is CAISGPGQESPYGYTF. CDR3 coding DNA: TGTGCCATCAGTGGACCGGGACAGGAGTCGCCGTATGGCTACACCTTC.